This T cell receptor (beta chain) was found in a study of OX40 agonist ivuxolimab in advanced cancers. Only in-frame clones appear in the TCRdb table, and some are missing; sequencing was by immunoSEQ multiplex PCR. The top ten hold 1.5% to 2% of the sample, which has roughly 100,000 clones, approximately 90% seen once. Germline CDR1 and CDR2: MNHEY and SVGAGI. CDR3 length: 13 residues. V was trimmed by 2 bases and J by 10 bases, leaving 14 bases between them. This clone was found once. The origin of this receptor is an adult with an advanced solid tumor such as melanoma, head and neck, liver or kidney cancer. The rearrangement uses TRBV6-5 and TRBJ1-1; D might be TRBD1 (5 bases). This material consisted of CD4+ or CD8+ T cells sorted from blood, taken in a trial of the OX40 agonist ivuxolimab. CDR3 residues: CASSYNGREVAFF. DNA for the CDR3: TGTGCCAGCAGTTACAACGGCAGGGAGGTAGCTTTCTTT.